Listed here is a single T cell receptor beta chain. Its specificity is not known. The CDR3 extends over 12 amino acids. Trimming pared 3 bases from V and 2 bases from J, leaving 5 bases between. Germline CDR1 and CDR2: SGHRS and YFSETQ. This sample is drawn from a study of type 1 regulatory T cells. Overall study context: T-allo10 is an in vitro-generated, Tr1-enriched CD4 T cell product specific for alloantigen.

TCRdb reprocessed the reads via MiXCR and lists one record per CDR3 protein. The sample records some 20,000 distinct CDR3 sequences, approximately 51% being singletons. J is TRBJ2-5 and V is TRBV5-1, with D unclear. The receptor comes from a human donor in good health. Sequenced: cultured T cells, either the whole culture or a sorted T cell fraction (not recorded which). The CDR3 loop reads CASSSPQETQYF. The CDR3 region has the DNA TGCGCCAGCAGCTCGCCACAAGAGACCCAGTACTTC.